The source of this T cell receptor (beta chain) is a study of blood T cell repertoires in COVID-19. The table came from immunoSEQ multiplex PCR; TCRdb's copy has only in-frame clones and leaves some out. Of roughly 260,000 clones in the sample, about 90% are singletons; the top ten hold 1.2%. Germline loops: CDR1 WSHSY, CDR2 SAAADI. Trimming removed 6 bases from V and 6 bases from J; junction bases left unmatched: 8. This CDR3 comprises 14 residues. This chain connects TRBV10-2 to TRBJ1-2; 9 positions match TRBD1. This clonotype originated in a human donor in a cohort exposed to, infected with or recovered from COVID-19 (not recorded which). The donor label of this sample is uncertain. Sequenced: PBMCs or T cells enriched from blood (not recorded which). The CDR3 bases are TGCGCCAGCAGAGGGGACAGGGAGGGAAATGGCTACACCTTC. As protein: CASRGDREGNGYTF.